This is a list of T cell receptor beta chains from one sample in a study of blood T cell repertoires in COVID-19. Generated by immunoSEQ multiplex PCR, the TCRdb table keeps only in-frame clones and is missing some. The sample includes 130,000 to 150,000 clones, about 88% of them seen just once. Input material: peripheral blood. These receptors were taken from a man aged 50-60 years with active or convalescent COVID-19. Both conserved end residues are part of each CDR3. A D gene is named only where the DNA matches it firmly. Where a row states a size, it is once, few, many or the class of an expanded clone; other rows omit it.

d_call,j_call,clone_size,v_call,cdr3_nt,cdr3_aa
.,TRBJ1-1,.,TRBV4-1,TGCGCCAGCAGCCAGGGGCTTCCTGAAGCTTTCTTT,CASSQGLPEAFF
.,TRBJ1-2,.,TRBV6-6,TGTGCCGGGCAGGCTGGGGGGAACTATGGCTACACCTTC,CAGQAGGNYGYTF
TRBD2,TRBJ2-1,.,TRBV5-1,TGCGCCAGCAGCTTTAGCGGGAGGAGTGACAATGAGCAGTTCTTC,CASSFSGRSDNEQFF
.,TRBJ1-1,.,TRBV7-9,TGTGCCAGCAGCTTGGTGAGGGGGTACACTGAAGCTTTCTTT,CASSLVRGYTEAFF
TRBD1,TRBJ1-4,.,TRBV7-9,TGTGCCAGCAGCGAGGACAGGGGGGAGACTAATGAAAAACTGTTTTTT,CASSEDRGETNEKLFF
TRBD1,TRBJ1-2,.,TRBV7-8,TGTGCCAGCAGCCCAGGGGGGACACCCTCCTATGGCTACACCTTC,CASSPGGTPSYGYTF
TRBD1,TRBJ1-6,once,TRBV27,TGTGCCAGCAGTTTACGGGCGGGACAGGGTAATTCACCCCTCCACTTT,CASSLRAGQGNSPLHF
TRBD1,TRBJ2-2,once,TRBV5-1,TGCGCCAGCAGCCACCGGGACAGAGACACCGGGGAGCTGTTTTTT,CASSHRDRDTGELFF
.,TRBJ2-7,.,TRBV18,TGTGCCAGCTCACCAAAACACCACGCCGTGGCGGAGAATTCCTACGAGCAGTACTTC,CASSPKHHAVAENSYEQYF
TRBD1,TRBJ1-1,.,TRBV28,TGTGCCAGCAGTACGACAGGGGGAAACACTGAAGCTTTCTTT,CASSTTGGNTEAFF
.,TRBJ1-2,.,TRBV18,TGTGCCAGCTCACCAAAGGGAGAGGGAGGCTACACCTTC,CASSPKGEGGYTF
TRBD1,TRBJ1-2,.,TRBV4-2,TGTGCCAGCAGCCCGACCCGCGACAGGGGGCGAGGGAGCTATGGCTACACCTTC,CASSPTRDRGRGSYGYTF
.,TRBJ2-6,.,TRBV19,TGTGCCAGTAGTAGGGGAGGCACTGGGGCCAACGTCCTGACTTTC,CASSRGGTGANVLTF
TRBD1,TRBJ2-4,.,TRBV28,TGTGCCAGCAGTTTGCGCCCAGGGGGCCAGGGCAAAAACATTCAGTACTTC,CASSLRPGGQGKNIQYF
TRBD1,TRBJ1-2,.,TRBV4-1,TGCGCCAGCAGCCAAGAGACAGGGGGTCGAGGCTACACCTTC,CASSQETGGRGYTF
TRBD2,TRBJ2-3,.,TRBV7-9,TGTGCCAGCCGGGAGGCCCCGACTACAGATACGCAGTATTTT,CASREAPTTDTQYF
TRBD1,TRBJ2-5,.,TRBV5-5,TGTGCCAGCAGCCCGACAGGGGATGAGACCCAGTACTTC,CASSPTGDETQYF
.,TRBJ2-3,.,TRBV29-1,TGCAGCGTCCGCCGGCAGCTGGCGGGAGATACGCAGTATTTT,CSVRRQLAGDTQYF
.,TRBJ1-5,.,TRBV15,TGTGCCACCAGCAGAGATGCGGGTTACAATCAGCCCCAGCATTTT,CATSRDAGYNQPQHF
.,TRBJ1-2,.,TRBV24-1,TGTGCCACCACGATAGGGGCTCTTTTTCCCAACTATGGCTACACCTTC,CATTIGALFPNYGYTF
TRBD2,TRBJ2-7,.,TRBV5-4,TGTGCCAGCAGCCTCGGGACTAGCGACCTCTACGAGCAGTACTTC,CASSLGTSDLYEQYF
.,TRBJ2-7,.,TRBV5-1,TGCGCCAGCGGACCTGGACACAGGGACACCTACGAGCAGTACTTC,CASGPGHRDTYEQYF
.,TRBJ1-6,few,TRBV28,TGTGCCAGCAGTTTATTTCAGGGTAATTCACCCCTCCACTTT,CASSLFQGNSPLHF
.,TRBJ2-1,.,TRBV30,TGTGCCTGGAGTTTGACTTCCTACAATGAGCAGTTCTTC,CAWSLTSYNEQFF
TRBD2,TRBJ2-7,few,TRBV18,TGTGCCAGCTCATCTGAAGGACTAGCGGCAACCTACGAGCAGTACTTC,CASSSEGLAATYEQYF
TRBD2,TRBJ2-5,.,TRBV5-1,TGCGCCAGCAGCTTGCTTGGGACTAGCGGTCAAGAGACCCAGTACTTC,CASSLLGTSGQETQYF
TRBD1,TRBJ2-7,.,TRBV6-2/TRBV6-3,TGTGCCAGCAGTCCGCCGGACAGGTCGAGCTCCTACGAGCAGTACTTC,CASSPPDRSSSYEQYF
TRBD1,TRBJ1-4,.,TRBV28,TGTGCCAGCAGTTTTTTTCTTGGGGGGGACAGGGTTGAAAAACTGTTTTTT,CASSFFLGGDRVEKLFF
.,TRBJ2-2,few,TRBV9,TGTGCCAGCAGCGTAACAGGGTACACCGGGGAGCTGTTTTTT,CASSVTGYTGELFF
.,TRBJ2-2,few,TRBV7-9,TGTGCCAGCTCCGGCGGGGAGCTGTTTTTT,CASSGGELFF
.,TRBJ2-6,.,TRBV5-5,TGTGCCAGCAGCTTGGCTCAGGTTTCTGGGGCCAACGTCCTGACTTTC,CASSLAQVSGANVLTF
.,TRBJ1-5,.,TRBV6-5,TGTGCCAGCAGCAGGGGCAATCAGCCCCAGCATTTT,CASSRGNQPQHF
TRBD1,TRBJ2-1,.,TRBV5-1,TGCGCCAGCAGCTCACACAGGGGGCTCGATGAGCAGTTCTTC,CASSSHRGLDEQFF
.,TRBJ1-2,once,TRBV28,TGTGCCAGCAGTTTAGGAGGGTATGGCTACACCTTC,CASSLGGYGYTF
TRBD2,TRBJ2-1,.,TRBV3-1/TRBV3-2,TGTGCCAGCAGATCCACTAGCGCGTCCGCCTACAATGAGCAGTTCTTC,CASRSTSASAYNEQFF
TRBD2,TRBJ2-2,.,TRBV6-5,TGTGCCAGCACCCTGGGGGGGACGAGCGGGGAGCTGTTTTTT,CASTLGGTSGELFF
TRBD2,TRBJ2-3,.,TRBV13,TGTGCCAGCGGCCACGCGACTAGCGGGAGGCCACGCACAGATACGCAGTATTTT,CASGHATSGRPRTDTQYF
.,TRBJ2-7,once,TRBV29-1,TGCAGCGTGGGGGACACCTACGAGCAGTACTTC,CSVGDTYEQYF
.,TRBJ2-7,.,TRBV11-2,TGTGCCAGCAGCTTAAGGGCGGAGGGATGGTACGAGCAGTACTTC,CASSLRAEGWYEQYF
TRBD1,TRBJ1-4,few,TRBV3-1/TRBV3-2,TGTGCCAGCAGCCTAGGGACAGCAACTAATGAAAAACTGTTTTTT,CASSLGTATNEKLFF
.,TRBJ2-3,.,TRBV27,TGTGCCAGCAACTCACAGGGTCGGGGCACAGATACGCAGTATTTT,CASNSQGRGTDTQYF
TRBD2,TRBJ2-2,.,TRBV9,TGTGCCAGCAGCCCACGCTGGGAGGGAACCGGGGAGCTGTTTTTT,CASSPRWEGTGELFF
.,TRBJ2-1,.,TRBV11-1,TGTGCCAGCAGCCCCCGAGGGAACTCCTACAATGAGCAGTTCTTC,CASSPRGNSYNEQFF
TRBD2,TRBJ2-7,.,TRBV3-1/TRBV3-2,TGTGCCAGCAGCCAGCCTAGCGGCCGCTCCTACGAGCAGTACTTC,CASSQPSGRSYEQYF
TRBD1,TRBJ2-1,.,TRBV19,TGTGCCAGTAGTATCCGGGACAGGGTGAGAGATGAGCAGTTCTTC,CASSIRDRVRDEQFF
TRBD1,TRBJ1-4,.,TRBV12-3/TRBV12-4,TGTGCCAGCACCGACAGGGCTGGAGAAAAACTGTTTTTT,CASTDRAGEKLFF
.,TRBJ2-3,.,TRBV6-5,TGTGCCAGCAGTTACTCAAGCGGATACACAGATACGCAGTATTTT,CASSYSSGYTDTQYF
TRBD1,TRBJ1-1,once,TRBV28,TGTGCCAGCAGCGGGACAGGGAGGACTGAAGCTTTCTTT,CASSGTGRTEAFF